This TCR beta chain was retrieved from a study of metastatic and nonmetastatic thyroid tumors. For the study at large: Peripheral blood and tumor or nodule samples from malignant and benign thyroid patients were compared.

The sample holds many counts of this clone. Antigen unknown. Study findings and constraints: A significant increase in TCR beta diversity was reportedly seen in malignant thyroid tumors relative to benign nodules, in blood and tumor.

Each patient came to thyroid surgery without any prior treatment (of any kind). Authors' analysis steps: Differences in CDR3 between clinicopathological groups were drawn on to build a classifier intended to discriminate distant-metastatic papillary thyroid cancer patients. TCRdb reprocessed the PCR reads via MiXCR. In this record, the V and J calls reflect TCRdb's handling and not the investigators' own analysis. The table has 25,000 to 35,000 clones, roughly 17% seen once; the top ten hold roughly 4.2%. The V gene lost 6 bases and the J gene lost 11 bases, with 17 bases spanning the gap. CDR1 and CDR2 from the germline V gene are LGHDT and YNNKEL (reference sequence). CDR3 size: 13 residues.

Specimen: blood. The V and J genes are TRBV3-1 and TRBJ2-1; D is ambiguous. The receptor was isolated from a female donor with papillary thyroid cancer or a benign thyroid nodule (not recorded which). Some clones in this sample may be carry-over from other donors' samples. CDR3 coding DNA: TGTGCCAGCAGGGTGAACGACATGGGCCAGCAGTTCTTC. It codes for CASRVNDMGQQFF.